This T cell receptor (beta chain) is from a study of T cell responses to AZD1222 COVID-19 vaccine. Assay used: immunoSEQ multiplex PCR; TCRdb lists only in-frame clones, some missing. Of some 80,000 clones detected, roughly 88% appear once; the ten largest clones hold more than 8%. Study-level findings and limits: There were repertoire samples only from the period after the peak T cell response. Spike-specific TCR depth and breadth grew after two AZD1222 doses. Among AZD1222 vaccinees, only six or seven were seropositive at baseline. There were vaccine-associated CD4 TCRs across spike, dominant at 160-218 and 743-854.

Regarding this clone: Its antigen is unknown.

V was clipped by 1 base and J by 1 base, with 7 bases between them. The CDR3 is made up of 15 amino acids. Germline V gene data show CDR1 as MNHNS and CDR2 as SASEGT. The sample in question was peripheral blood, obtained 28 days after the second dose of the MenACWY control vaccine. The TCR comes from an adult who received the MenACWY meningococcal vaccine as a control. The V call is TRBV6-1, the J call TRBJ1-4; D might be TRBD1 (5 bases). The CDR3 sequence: CASSEGRGTNEKLFF. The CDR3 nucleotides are TGTGCCAGCAGTGAAGGAAGGGGAACTAATGAAAAACTGTTTTTT.